These 24 T cell receptor beta chains share one sample of origin, sequenced in a study of blood T cell repertoires in COVID-19 (dated by TCRdb to 2020 to 2022). Libraries were made using the immunoSEQ multiplex PCR assay. Not all clones reach the TCRdb copy of this immuneACCESS table, which keeps in-frame sequences only. Checked studies attribute under half of the gap to unresolved V genes and leave the rest unexplained. Present in this sample are around 260,000 clones, about 85% of which were seen just once. The ten largest clones capture 0.7% to 0.9% of the sample. The sequencing sample was made of peripheral blood. These receptors all come from a human donor with COVID-19, enrolled during active disease. The donor label of this sample is uncertain.

The genes are TRBV6-6 and TRBJ2-7; the D gene could be TRBD1 or TRBD2 (7 bases each). V was clipped by 8 bases and J by 2 bases, with 25 bases between them. Per germline, CDR1 MNHNY and CDR2 SVGAGI (reference sequence). This CDR3 region has 17 residues. The CDR3 protein is CASGRQGGSAGAYEQYF. Written as DNA, the CDR3 is TGTGCCAGCGGTCGACAGGGTGGATCGGCGGGAGCCTACGAGCAGTACTTC.

J is TRBJ1-1 and V is TRBV10-2; the D is unclear. The CDR3 runs to 14 residues. Trimming took 3 bases from V and 0 from J, leaving 8 bases between them. From germline, CDR1 is WSHSY and CDR2 SAAADI. The CDR3 here is CASSEYSVNTEAFF. CDR3 DNA sequence: TGCGCCAGCAGTGAATACAGTGTGAACACTGAAGCTTTCTTT.

The V call is TRBV9, the J call TRBJ1-6; D gene uncertain. V was clipped by 3 bases and J by 9 bases, with 10 bases between them. Germline CDR1 reads SGDLS; CDR2 reads YYNGEE. This CDR3 region has 13 residues. The CDR3 sequence: CASSERMGSPLHF. Written as DNA, the CDR3 is TGTGCCAGCAGCGAGAGGATGGGTTCACCCCTCCACTTT.

The chain carries TRBV5-1 and TRBJ2-3; TRBD2 aligns across 10 bases. This CDR3 is 14 amino acids long. J was trimmed by 6 bases and V by 2 bases; bases with no gene match: 3. Looked up from germline, CDR1 is SGHRS and CDR2 is YFSETQ. Here the CDR3 DNA reads TGCGCCAGCAGCTTTCCTAGCGGGAGTGATACGCAGTATTTT. Translation: CASSFPSGSDTQYF.

The V call is TRBV11-3, the J call TRBJ2-7, with TRBD2 matching over 10 bases. The junction had 3 bases not matched to a gene; V was cut back by 2 bases and J by 5 bases. Germline CDR1 and CDR2: SGHNT and YENEEA. This CDR3 region has 14 residues. This CDR3 reads CASSLTSGTNEQYF. For the CDR3, the DNA is TGTGCCAGCAGCTTAACTAGCGGGACCAACGAGCAGTACTTC.

This clone was observed a handful of times. This rearrangement joins TRBV24-1 to TRBJ2-1, with D possibly TRBD2 on 5 matching bases. Per germline, CDR1 KGHDR and CDR2 SFDVKD. CDR3 length: 14 residues. The V end was cut by 3 bases, the J end by 8 bases, with 13 bases between. CDR3 protein: CATSDPRGRYEQFF. The CDR3 DNA reads TGTGCCACCAGTGATCCCCGGGGAAGGTATGAGCAGTTCTTC.

The rearrangement uses TRBV11-2 and TRBJ2-5; TRBD2 aligns across 11 bases. Per the germline V gene, CDR1 is SGHAT and CDR2 is FQNNGV. This CDR3 spans 17 amino acids. V gave up 1 base and J gave up 2 bases; unmatched junction bases: 6. CDR3 sequence (DNA): TGTGCCAGCAGCTTAGGAGCTAGCGGGAGGAAACAAGAGACCCAGTACTTC. Its protein is CASSLGASGRKQETQYF.

The rearrangement joins TRBV30 to TRBJ1-1; D unclear. V was pared by 0 bases and J by 2 bases, with 7 bases between. Germline-derived CDR1 and CDR2 are GTSNPN and SVGIG (reference sequence). This CDR3 contains 13 residues. The chain's CDR3 is CAWSVGPNTEAFF. The CDR3 nucleotides are TGTGCCTGGAGTGTGGGCCCAAACACTGAAGCTTTCTTT. Variable domain in full (rest from reference TRBV30 and TRBJ1-1): SQTIHQWPATLVQPVGSPLSLECTVEGTSNPNLYWYRQAAGRGLQLLFYSVGIGQISSEVPQNLSASRPQDRQFILSSKKLLLSDSGFYLCAWSVGPNTEAFFGQGTRLTVV.

This sequence joins TRBV19 and TRBJ1-1; 7 bases are a match to TRBD1. V lost 10 bases and J lost 1; bases outside the gene matches: 6. The CDR3 consists of 13 residues. The germline CDR1 and CDR2 sequences are LNHDA and SQIVND (reference sequence). CDR3 bases: TGTGCCATTGCGGGGACAGCGAACACTGAAGCTTTCTTT. It translates to CAIAGTANTEAFF. The variable domain in full, completed from reference TRBV19 and TRBJ1-1, reads DGGITQSPKYLFRKEGQNVTLSCEQNLNHDAMYWYRQDPGQGLRLIYYSQIVNDFQKGDIAEGYSVSREKKESFPLTVTSAQKNPTAFYLCAIAGTANTEAFFGQGTRLTVV.

V usage is TRBV10-3 and J usage is TRBJ2-1; D may be TRBD2 (5 bases). The CDR3 covers 15 residues. Germline V CDR1 and CDR2: ENHRY, SYGVKD. The V end was cut by 7 bases, the J end by 0 bases, with 13 bases between. Here the CDR3 DNA reads TGTGCCATCATGGAGCGGCCCAGCTCCTACAATGAGCAGTTCTTC. Encoded protein: CAIMERPSSYNEQFF.

The chain combines TRBV27 with TRBJ2-5; TRBD1 might be the D (5 bases). Germline-derived CDR1 and CDR2 are MNHEY and SMNVEV (reference sequence). Trimming left V 0 bases short and J 3 bases short, with 8 bases between. The CDR3 loop spans 14 amino acids. CDR3 amino acids: CASSLSVREETQYF. CDR3 nucleotide sequence: TGTGCCAGCAGTTTATCAGTCAGGGAAGAGACCCAGTACTTC.

The chain joins TRBV28 to TRBJ1-5; TRBD1 matches 8 bases. The CDR3 length is 18 residues. The germline V gene has CDR1 MDHEN and CDR2 SYDVKM. J was trimmed by 4 bases and V by 5 bases; bases with no gene match: 16. CDR3 loop: CASSLRQGRLGLNQPQHF. CDR3 bases: TGTGCCAGCAGTCTTCGACAGGGGCGGCTTGGGTTGAATCAGCCCCAGCATTTT.

V is TRBV11-2 and J is TRBJ2-7, with 7 bases fitting TRBD1. J gave up 3 bases and V 0 bases, and 5 bases lay outside the gene matches. Germline V gene data show CDR1 as SGHAT and CDR2 as FQNNGV. There are 15 residues in the CDR3. The CDR3 nucleotides are TGTGCCAGCAGCTTAGAAGGGACAGCGTTCTACGAGCAGTACTTC. Residues: CASSLEGTAFYEQYF.

V and J are TRBV19 and TRBJ1-5; D is perhaps TRBD1 (5 bases). Trimming left V 2 bases short and J 5 bases short, with 10 bases between. CDR3 length equals 14 residues. Per the germline V gene, CDR1 is LNHDA and CDR2 is SQIVND (reference sequence). The CDR3 region is CASSIIPQDQPQHF. CDR3 sequence (DNA): TGTGCCAGTAGTATAATACCACAGGATCAGCCCCAGCATTTT.

The rearrangement uses TRBV23-1 and TRBJ1-5, with 9 bases lining up with TRBD1. TRBV23-1 is recorded as an ORF, its role being uncertain. The CDR3 totals 16 residues. The V segment lost 6 bases and the J segment 3 bases; nucleotides outside the gene matches: 9. In DNA, the CDR3 is TGCGCCAGCAGCCCAGGGACAGGGTTCCTCAATCAGCCCCAGCATTTT. Translating it yields CASSPGTGFLNQPQHF.

V and J are TRBV9 and TRBJ2-7; 11 bases align to TRBD1. The junction had 3 bases not matched to a gene; V was cut back by 2 bases and J by 2 bases. This CDR3 contains 15 residues. Per the germline V gene, CDR1 is SGDLS and CDR2 is YYNGEE. The CDR3: CASSVGTGGAYEQYF. The DNA of the CDR3 is TGTGCCAGCAGCGTCGGGACAGGGGGGGCCTACGAGCAGTACTTC.

The sample holds a few counts of this clone. This chain links TRBV4-3 with TRBJ1-4; possible D gene TRBD1, 6 bases. Germline CDR1 LGHNA, CDR2 YSLEER. The CDR3 covers 15 residues. Trimming stripped 4 bases from V and 4 bases from J, with 13 bases between. The CDR3 nucleotides are TGCGCCAGCAGCCCCCTTACAGGGATTAATGAAAAACTGTTTTTT. Residues: CASSPLTGINEKLFF.

This chain joins TRBV2 and TRBJ1-1; perhaps TRBD1 as D (5 bases). CDR3 length: 14 amino acids. V was clipped by 10 bases and J by 4 bases, with 19 bases between them. The V gene's germline CDR1 is SNHLY and CDR2 FYNNEI. CDR3 sequence: CATFEAGGITEAFF. The CDR3 region has the DNA TGTGCCACCTTCGAAGCGGGGGGGATCACTGAAGCTTTCTTT.

This clone was found a few times. The chain is built from TRBV5-1 and TRBJ1-2; the match to TRBD1 covers 7 bases. The germline CDR1 and CDR2 sequences are SGHRS and YFSETQ. This CDR3 region has 14 residues. The V and J ends lost 2 bases and 4 bases, in that order; junction bases with no gene match: 5. The chain's CDR3 is CASSLDRASYGYTF. Written as DNA, the CDR3 is TGCGCCAGCAGCTTAGACAGGGCCAGCTATGGCTACACCTTC.

The chain combines TRBV11-1 with TRBJ2-3, with D possibly TRBD2 on 5 matching bases. Germline CDR1 reads SGHAT; CDR2 reads FQDESV (reference sequence). Trimming pared 1 base from V and 4 bases from J, leaving 15 bases between. This CDR3 is 16 amino acids long. The CDR3 here is CASSLDGSLAADTQYF. The DNA for the CDR3 is TGTGCCAGCAGCTTAGATGGATCTCTAGCAGCAGATACGCAGTATTTT.

The V gene is TRBV9, the J gene TRBJ1-1, with no clear D. V lost 2 bases, J lost 11 bases, and 19 bases lay in between. This CDR3 contains 14 residues. The V gene's germline CDR1 is SGDLS and CDR2 YYNGEE. CDR3 sequence reads: CASSVTPVGERAFF. In DNA, the CDR3 is TGTGCCAGCAGCGTCACCCCCGTCGGGGAGCGGGCTTTCTTT.

This clone was recorded a few times. The J gene is TRBJ2-7, the V gene TRBV29-1; TRBD2 aligns across 14 bases. This CDR3 is 17 amino acids long. Germline lookup yields CDR1 SQVTM and CDR2 ANQGSEA. V was clipped by 1 base and J by 2 bases; unmatched bases: 7. CDR3 sequence (DNA): TGCAGCGTTGAAGGACTAGCGGGAGGGTTTTTGCCCTACGAGCAGTACTTC. Translated, it gives CSVEGLAGGFLPYEQYF.

V is TRBV19 and J is TRBJ1-2, with 7 positions matching TRBD1. V trimming: 4 bases; J trimming: 5 bases; junction bases outside the gene matches: 10. The germline CDR1 and CDR2 sequences are LNHDA and SQIVND (reference sequence). This CDR3 region has 15 residues. This CDR3 reads CASSNSRQGGYGYTF. In DNA, the CDR3 is TGTGCCAGTAGTAACTCCCGACAGGGCGGATATGGCTACACCTTC. The whole variable domain, remainder taken from reference TRBV19 and TRBJ1-2, is DGGITQSPKYLFRKEGQNVTLSCEQNLNHDAMYWYRQDPGQGLRLIYYSQIVNDFQKGDIAEGYSVSREKKESFPLTVTSAQKNPTAFYLCASSNSRQGGYGYTFGSGTRLTVV.

The chain combines TRBV11-2 with TRBJ2-1, with D uncertain. Between the trimmed V and J ends, which lost 2 bases and 0 bases, there was a span of 11 bases. This CDR3 spans 16 amino acids. Germline V lookup: CDR1 SGHAT, CDR2 FQNNGV. CDR3 bases: TGTGCCAGCAGCTTATACGCGGAAACCTCCTACAATGAGCAGTTCTTC. Its protein is CASSLYAETSYNEQFF.